These 25 T cell receptor beta chains originate from one sample sequenced in a study of shared clonotypes between healthy human individuals. Only in-frame clones appear in the TCRdb table, and some are missing; sequencing was by immunoSEQ multiplex PCR. The data show 1,100,000 or so clones, approximately 80% seen once. The sequenced material came from memory CD4+ T cells from PBMCs. Subset defined: CD45RA-negative fraction. The receptors here all came from a man aged 18-30 years in good health. Some clones in this sample may be carry-over from other donors' samples.

This chain joins TRBV4-3 and TRBJ2-1; 10 bases match TRBD2. Germline loops: CDR1 LGHNA, CDR2 YSLEER. The ends lost 4 bases at V and 2 bases at J; junction bases unmatched: 5. CDR3 size: 16 residues. CDR3 amino acids: CASSPLAGGTYNEQFF. DNA for the CDR3: TGCGCCAGCAGCCCGTTAGCGGGAGGAACCTACAATGAGCAGTTCTTC.

This chain joins TRBV11-2 and TRBJ1-2; no firm D call. Germline assignment: CDR1 SGHAT and CDR2 FQNNGV. This CDR3 spans 14 amino acids. V was pared by 4 bases and J by 4 bases, with 13 bases between. CDR3 bases: TGTGCCAGCAGCTCGACCCGTGTTGGCTATGGCTACACCTTC. Translating gives CASSSTRVGYGYTF.

This chain uses TRBV29-1 with TRBJ2-1; 8 bases match TRBD1. Trimming at V came to 1 base and at J to 0 bases, leaving 8 bases not matched to a gene. The germline V gene encodes CDR1 SQVTM and CDR2 ANQGSEA. There are 17 residues in the CDR3. The CDR3 nucleotides are TGCAGCGTTGAAGGGGGACAGGCCAAAAGCTCCTACAATGAGCAGTTCTTC. It specifies CSVEGGQAKSSYNEQFF.

A word on this clone: Within the sample, other DNA sequences also encode this same CDR3. The J gene is TRBJ2-7, the V gene TRBV5-4; 7 bases are shared with TRBD1. The CDR3 has 14 amino acids. With 3 bases clipped from V and 2 bases from J, the junction kept 5 bases outside the gene matches. Per germline, CDR1 SGHNT and CDR2 YYREEE (reference sequence). CDR3 DNA: TGTGCCAGCAGCTCGCCCGGACAGGCCTACGAGCAGTACTTC. Protein sequence: CASSSPGQAYEQYF.

This clone has a single count. The V and J genes are TRBV6-1 and TRBJ1-2; D uncertain. V lost 6 bases and J lost 2, with 13 bases in between. Germline V gene data show CDR1 as MNHNS and CDR2 as SASEGT. CDR3 length equals 14 residues. CDR3: CASREGTRNYGYTF. The CDR3 nucleotides are TGTGCCAGCAGGGAGGGCACTCGAAACTATGGCTACACCTTC.

CDR3 DNA: TGTGCCAGCAGATTAACTAGCGGGAGCGACTACAATGAGCAGTTCTTC. It specifies CASRLTSGSDYNEQFF. The V and J genes are TRBV25-1 and TRBJ2-1, with 11 bases lining up with TRBD2. Germline V gives CDR1 MGHDK, CDR2 SYGVNS. V lost 6 bases, J lost 3 bases, and 7 bases stayed unmatched. This CDR3 is 16 amino acids long.

The count of this clone is one. The chain carries TRBV19 and TRBJ2-7, with 8 bases aligning to TRBD2. This CDR3 contains 15 residues. Trimming cost V 11 bases and J 3 bases; bases outside gene matches: 15. CDR1 LNHDA and CDR2 SQIVND come from the germline V gene (reference sequence). As DNA, the CDR3 is TGTGCCCGCAGATTAGCGGGACGAATCGACTACGAGCAGTACTTC. This translates into CARRLAGRIDYEQYF.

The rearrangement joins TRBV19 to TRBJ2-1; TRBD2 matches at 12 bases. CDR1 LNHDA and CDR2 SQIVND come from the germline V gene (reference sequence). CDR3 size: 14 residues. V was pared by 4 bases and J by 10 bases, with 5 bases of the junction left unmatched. The DNA for the CDR3 is TGTGCCAGTAGTACTAGCGGGAGGGCCGTAGAGCAGTTCTTC. Protein sequence: CASSTSGRAVEQFF.

This rearrangement joins TRBV29-1 to TRBJ2-6; D might be TRBD2 (6 bases). The CDR3 loop spans 15 amino acids. Trimming took off 5 bases at V and 1 base at J, with 12 bases between the two ends. Germline V lookup: CDR1 SQVTM, CDR2 ANQGSEA. The CDR3 coding sequence is TGCAGCGTTCCCGGACGGGGGTCTGGGGCCAACGTCCTGACTTTC. It encodes CSVPGRGSGANVLTF.

Of note for this clone: This may arise from a read error, as a much more abundant clone is one base away. This CDR3 is also generated by other DNA sequences in the sample. The chain carries TRBV11-2 and TRBJ1-1; D uncertain. Germline V gene data show CDR1 as SGHAT and CDR2 as FQNNGV. The ends were cut back, 0 bases at V and 1 base at J, with 3 bases in the middle. The CDR3 loop spans 13 amino acids. This CDR3 is CASSLDRNTEAFF. For the CDR3, the DNA is TGTGCCAGCAGCTTAGACAGGAACACTGAAGCTTTCTTT.

V is TRBV5-1 and J is TRBJ2-3; 9 bases map to TRBD1. V trimming: 0 bases; J trimming: 2 bases; junction bases outside the gene matches: 7. Per germline, CDR1 SGHRS and CDR2 YFSETQ. The CDR3 has 17 residues. CDR3 DNA: TGCGCCAGCAGCTTGGCCCCGGGACAGGGAACCACAGATACGCAGTATTTT. Amino acid sequence: CASSLAPGQGTTDTQYF.

The V call is TRBV6-5, the J call TRBJ1-2; possibly TRBD1 for D (6 bases). This CDR3 has 15 residues. CDR1 and CDR2 (germline): MNHEY, SVGAGI. V was shortened by 0 bases and J by 2 bases, with 10 bases between the two germline ends. CDR3 in amino acids: CASSYSPGANYGYTF. For the CDR3, the DNA is TGTGCCAGCAGTTACTCCCCAGGGGCCAACTATGGCTACACCTTC.

This clone has only a few counts. The gene calls are TRBV9 and TRBJ2-5; TRBD2 agrees at 14 bases. The germline gives CDR1 SGDLS, CDR2 YYNGEE. This CDR3 comprises 16 residues. After removal of 4 bases from V and 5 bases from J, the junction contained 7 bases not matched to a gene. CDR3 region: CASSLGTSGSLETQYF. CDR3 nucleotides: TGTGCCAGCAGCCTAGGGACTAGCGGGAGTTTGGAGACCCAGTACTTC.

Comment on this clone: A much bigger clone sits one base away, suggesting this may be a read error. V and J are TRBV6-1 and TRBJ2-2; D unclear. Between the trimmed V and J ends, which lost 3 bases and 0 bases, there was a span of 2 bases. The CDR3 is 13 amino acids. CDR1 MNHNS and CDR2 SASEGT come from the germline V gene. This CDR3 reads CASSDTNTGELFF. Here the CDR3 DNA reads TGTGCCAGCAGTGACACGAACACCGGGGAGCTGTTTTTT.

This chain uses TRBV2 with TRBJ2-7, with D possibly matching TRBD2 (5 bases). V was shortened by 4 bases and J by 3 bases, with 16 bases between the two germline ends. The CDR3 runs 15 residues. Looked up from germline, CDR1 is SNHLY and CDR2 is FYNNEI. CDR3 nucleotide sequence: TGTGCCAGCAGTGCAGGTGCCGGGGAACTCTACGAGCAGTACTTC. As protein: CASSAGAGELYEQYF.

This clone appeared a few times. The chain carries TRBV4-1 and TRBJ2-3, with 8 bases aligning to TRBD2. The CDR3 consists of 16 residues. J gave up 4 bases and V 8 bases, and 14 bases lay outside the gene matches. Germline V CDR1 and CDR2: MGHRA, YSYEKL. In DNA, the CDR3 is TGCGCCAGCGGTTTGGGGGGGACTAGAGTGGCAGATACGCAGTATTTT. It is translated as CASGLGGTRVADTQYF.

Details on this clone: This CDR3 is also generated by other DNA sequences in the sample. The chain employs TRBV2 and TRBJ2-1, with 11 nucleotides matching TRBD2. Germline CDR1 is SNHLY and CDR2 is FYNNEI. V gave up 6 bases and J gave up 3 bases; unmatched junction bases: 1. This CDR3 has 14 residues. The CDR3, as DNA: TGTGCCAGCAGAACTAGCGGGAGCTACAATGAGCAGTTCTTC. This sequence encodes CASRTSGSYNEQFF.

The J gene is TRBJ1-2, the V gene TRBV5-1, with 8 nucleotides matching TRBD1. V lost 7 bases and J lost 10; bases outside the gene matches: 15. The CDR3 covers 14 residues. The germline gives CDR1 SGHRS, CDR2 YFSETQ. CDR3 bases: TGCGCCAGCGGGGGGGACAGGCCATCCGTCGACTACACCTTC. Its protein is CASGGDRPSVDYTF.

The chain recombines TRBV28 with TRBJ2-5, with D unresolved. The CDR3 loop spans 14 amino acids. With 3 bases removed from V and 1 base from J, the gap between germline ends came to 9 bases. Germline V CDR1 and CDR2: MDHEN, SYDVKM. CDR3 nucleotide sequence: TGTGCCAGCAGTTTGGGCCAGATCCAAGAGACCCAGTACTTC. Its protein is CASSLGQIQETQYF.

This rearrangement joins TRBV4-1 to TRBJ2-7, with 8 bases aligning to TRBD2. Germline CDR1 is MGHRA and CDR2 is YSYEKL. The junction had 12 bases not matched to a gene; V was cut back by 1 base and J by 4 bases. The length of the CDR3 is 17 residues. The CDR3 protein is CASSQVVLEAGVYEQYF. DNA for the CDR3: TGCGCCAGCAGCCAAGTCGTCCTGGAAGCGGGAGTGTACGAGCAGTACTTC.

V is TRBV7-2 and J is TRBJ2-2; 12 positions match TRBD1. This CDR3 comprises 16 residues. Trimming at V came to 5 bases and at J to 7 bases, leaving 8 bases not matched to a gene. Germline CDR1 is SGHTA and CDR2 is FQGNSA. CDR3 DNA: TGTGCCAGCAGCGTTGGGACAGGGGGCAGAGGCGGGGAGCTGTTTTTT. Its translation is CASSVGTGGRGGELFF.

This chain uses TRBV9 with TRBJ2-2; D might be TRBD1 (5 bases). Trimming shortened V by 4 bases and J by 0 bases, and 10 bases separated the two germline ends. The CDR3 consists of 15 residues. Germline V gene sequence: CDR1 SGDLS, CDR2 YYNGEE. In nucleotides, the CDR3 is TGTGCCAGCAGCACGACAGCTACGAACACCGGGGAGCTGTTTTTT. Protein product: CASSTTATNTGELFF. The variable domain in full, with the rest retrieved from reference TRBV9 and TRBJ2-2, is DSGVTQTPKHLITATGQRVTLRCSPRSGDLSVYWYQQSLDQGLQFLIQYYNGEERAKGNILERFSAQQFPDLHSELNLSSLELGDSALYFCASSTTATNTGELFFGEGSRLTVL.

The rearrangement uses TRBV10-3 and TRBJ2-3, with D hard to call. CDR1 and CDR2 (germline): ENHRY, SYGVKD. V lost 8 bases to trimming and J lost 10 bases, with 16 bases between them. The CDR3 length is 12 residues. This chain's CDR3 is CAIGKLADAQYF. CDR3 nucleotide sequence: TGTGCCATCGGGAAATTGGCGGATGCGCAGTATTTT.

The chain has TRBV7-2 and TRBJ2-5; no reliable D call. The CDR3 extends over 16 amino acids. V was cut by 6 bases and J by 4 bases, with 21 bases left in between. CDR1 and CDR2 (germline): SGHTA, FQGNSA. The CDR3 reads CASSPDLGRRRETQYF. The CDR3, as DNA: TGTGCCAGCAGTCCAGACTTGGGCCGACGGAGAGAGACCCAGTACTTC.

This clone was detected only a few times. This sequence joins TRBV30 and TRBJ2-1; 9 bases align to TRBD2. Germline assignment: CDR1 GTSNPN and CDR2 SVGIG (reference sequence). CDR3 length: 13 residues. The junction had 6 bases not matched to a gene; V was cut back by 5 bases and J by 7 bases. CDR3: CAWRSGSWNEQFF. The CDR3 region has the DNA TGTGCCTGGCGTAGCGGGAGCTGGAATGAGCAGTTCTTC.